This T cell receptor (beta chain) comes out of a study of cytomegalovirus exposure and HLA in healthy donors. The CDR3 is 13 residues long. Trimming removed 4 bases from V and 9 bases from J, with 10 bases in between. Germline V gene sequence: CDR1 MGHDK, CDR2 SYGVNS. It was with 60 Vbeta and 13 Jbeta primers that the PCR ran. Here immunoSEQ multiplex PCR was the method, and the copy in TCRdb shows in-frame clones only, minus some. The data contain 150,000 to 200,000 clones, 79% of them seen just once; the ten biggest clones take up around 0.69%. Material: PBMCs. The origin of this receptor is a woman in her 40s in good health and CMV-seronegative. V usage is TRBV25-1 and J usage is TRBJ1-6; TRBD1 is a possible D gene (5 bases). CDR3 coding DNA: TGTGCCAGCAGTGGGGGGGTAGGTTCACCCCTCCACTTT. Translating it yields CASSGGVGSPLHF.